The source of this TCR beta chain is a study of blood T cells in healthy people across ages. Study-wide findings and caveats: PBMCs went unsorted, and a conclusive naive versus antigen-experienced comparison was therefore prevented.

This clonotype has only a few counts. Its cognate antigen is unknown. The authors ran a second PCR of about 7 to 11 cycles using a sample-barcoded 5' primer and a J-beta primer mix. Unique molecular identifiers of 12 random nucleotides labeled each cDNA. TCRdb fed the 5' RACE reads into MiXCR, producing one record per CDR3 protein. The table shows 1.5 million to 2 million distinct CDR3 sequences, with around half occurring only once. Germline assignment: CDR1 SGHTA and CDR2 FQGNSA. The CDR3 totals 17 residues. The V end lost 3 bases, the J end lost 1 base, and 19 bases lay between the germline ends. The TCR comes from a woman in her 40s in good health. V usage is TRBV7-2 and J usage is TRBJ2-7; tentatively, D is TRBD1 or TRBD2 (5 bases each). Sequencing was done on a sample of blood. Written as DNA, the CDR3 is TGTGCCAGCAGCTTTTTCAGCGGCCGACAGTTGTCCTACGAGCAGTACTTC. This encodes CASSFFSGRQLSYEQYF.